One and the same sample provided the 19 T cell receptor beta chains below, sequenced in a study of cytomegalovirus exposure and HLA in healthy donors. This PCR relied on a set of 60 Vbeta primers and 13 Jbeta primers. Data came from immunoSEQ multiplex PCR; TCRdb stores just in-frame clones and leaves some out. The repertoire holds 150,000 to 200,000 clones, with 75% to 85% as singletons. The material sequenced was PBMCs. These TCRs come from a boy aged 5-17 years in good health and CMV-seronegative.

V is TRBV7-3 and J is TRBJ2-3; D possibly corresponds to TRBD2 (5 bases). Trimming removed 2 bases at V and 9 bases at J, with 9 bases between. Germline CDR1 SGHTA, CDR2 FQGTGA. The CDR3 sequence is 12 residues long. Here the CDR3 DNA reads TGTGCCAGCAGCTTAGAGTCGGGAACGCAGTATTTT. It specifies CASSLESGTQYF.

This clone was counted only a few times. The rearrangement joins TRBV6-4 to TRBJ2-3; 13 nucleotides match TRBD2. The CDR3 loop spans 18 amino acids. V was clipped by 4 bases and J by 1 base; unmatched bases: 8. Germline lookup yields CDR1 MRHNA and CDR2 SNTAGT. The CDR3 region is CASSATSGGAYRTDTQYF. As DNA, the CDR3 is TGTGCCAGCAGTGCCACTAGCGGGGGGGCCTATCGCACAGATACGCAGTATTTT.

This rearrangement joins TRBV19 to TRBJ1-1, with 8 bases that match TRBD1. The ends lost 8 bases at V and 0 bases at J; junction bases unmatched: 8. The germline CDR1 and CDR2 sequences are LNHDA and SQIVND (reference sequence). The CDR3 length is 15 residues. CDR3 sequence (DNA): TGTGCCAGTTCAGACAGGGGAAGTATGAACACTGAAGCTTTCTTT. Its translation is CASSDRGSMNTEAFF.

The rearrangement joins TRBV7-2 to TRBJ2-7; 8 bases line up with TRBD2. Germline loops: CDR1 SGHTA, CDR2 FQGNSA. CDR3 length: 15 amino acids. V lost 5 bases to trimming and J lost 7 bases; unmatched junction nucleotides: 13. CDR3 amino acids: CASSPDSGRRWEQYF. DNA of the CDR3: TGTGCCAGCAGCCCAGACAGCGGGAGAAGGTGGGAGCAGTACTTC.

V gene TRBV6-5 combines with J gene TRBJ2-3, with TRBD1 as a possible D gene (5 bases). The V gene's germline CDR1 is MNHEY and CDR2 SVGAGI. The CDR3 has 13 amino acids. V was pared by 9 bases and J by 4 bases, with 14 bases between. This CDR3 is CASRRALADTQYF. CDR3 nucleotides: TGTGCCAGTCGCAGGGCCCTTGCAGATACGCAGTATTTT.

The chain combines TRBV27 with TRBJ2-5, with 8 nucleotides matching TRBD1. The junction had 10 bases not matched to a gene; V was cut back by 3 bases and J by 7 bases. Germline loops: CDR1 MNHEY, CDR2 SMNVEV (reference sequence). This CDR3 spans 15 amino acids. CDR3 residues: CASSLGGQGSGTQYF. In DNA form, the CDR3 reads TGTGCCAGCAGTTTGGGTGGACAGGGCTCCGGGACCCAGTACTTC.

This clone was seen more than once but under ten times. This chain connects TRBV28 to TRBJ2-1, with 7 bases lining up with TRBD2. After removal of 5 bases from V and 8 bases from J, the junction contained 9 bases not matched to a gene. Germline V CDR1 and CDR2: MDHEN, SYDVKM. CDR3 size: 14 residues. CDR3 DNA sequence: TGTGCCAGCAGTGAACCGCTAGCGGCTTATGAGCAGTTCTTC. Amino acid sequence: CASSEPLAAYEQFF.

The rearrangement uses TRBV7-9 and TRBJ1-3; possibly TRBD1 for D (6 bases). In germline, CDR1 is SEHNR, CDR2 FQNEAQ (reference sequence). The germline V and J ends were trimmed by 5 bases and 0 bases, with 20 bases remaining between them. This CDR3 contains 18 residues. The CDR3 is CASSVVRGPRSSGNTIYF. CDR3 sequence (DNA): TGTGCCAGCAGCGTAGTCAGGGGCCCTCGAAGCTCTGGAAACACCATATATTTT.

Comment on this clone: Its ends do not fully match the called genes, so a read error is possible. The V and J genes are TRBV19 and TRBJ1-1, with 8 bases lining up with TRBD1. The germline gives CDR1 LNHDA, CDR2 SQIVND (reference sequence). CDR3 length: 11 amino acids. The CDR3 DNA reads as TGTGCCAGTAGTGGGCGGGGACAGGCTACTTTT. Translation: CASSGRGQATF.

The CDR3 region has the DNA TGTGCCAGCAGCCCTACCGGGGAGACGCCAGTCTCTGGAAACACCATATATTTT. Its translation: CASSPTGETPVSGNTIYF. The chain uses TRBV7-2 and TRBJ1-3; D call uncertain. V was cut by 5 bases and J by 0 bases, with 20 bases left in between. Per the germline V gene, CDR1 is SGHTA and CDR2 is FQGNSA. CDR3 size: 18 residues.

The chain has TRBV5-1 and TRBJ1-1, with D perhaps TRBD1 (6 bases). The V and J ends lost 4 bases and 2 bases respectively, with 15 bases between them. The CDR3 runs to 15 residues. Germline V CDR1 and CDR2: SGHRS, YFSETQ. For the CDR3, the DNA is TGCGCCAGCAGCAAGACGGGGGGGCTTAACACTGAAGCTTTCTTT. Protein: CASSKTGGLNTEAFF.

This chain's CDR3 is CATSFRDTEAFF. The CDR3 nucleotides read TGTGCCACCAGTTTTCGGGACACTGAAGCTTTCTTT. The rearrangement links TRBV19 to TRBJ1-1; no reliable D call. Germline CDR1 and CDR2: LNHDA and SQIVND (reference sequence). V was pared by 10 bases and J by 3 bases, with 12 bases between. The CDR3 spans 12 residues.

The J gene is TRBJ2-7, the V gene TRBV4-1; D unclear. This CDR3 has 13 residues. The V gene's germline CDR1 is MGHRA and CDR2 YSYEKL. V was shortened by 4 bases and J by 1 base, with 8 bases between the two germline ends. This chain's CDR3 is CASSPQESYEQYF. In DNA form, the CDR3 reads TGCGCCAGCAGCCCCCAGGAATCCTACGAGCAGTACTTC.

V gene TRBV5-1 combines with J gene TRBJ2-7, with 8 bases lining up with TRBD1. The CDR3 has 15 amino acids. J gave up 2 bases and V 3 bases, and 7 bases lay outside the gene matches. The germline gives CDR1 SGHRS, CDR2 YFSETQ. The CDR3 loop reads CASSSTTGVTYEQYF. Written as DNA, the CDR3 is TGCGCCAGCAGCTCCACGACAGGGGTCACCTACGAGCAGTACTTC.

V usage is TRBV10-3 and J usage is TRBJ2-3; D perhaps matches TRBD2 (5 bases). CDR3 length: 14 residues. The germline gives CDR1 ENHRY, CDR2 SYGVKD. Trimming took off 3 bases at V and 6 bases at J, with 13 bases between the two ends. CDR3 sequence: CAISEVGVGDTQYF. DNA for the CDR3: TGTGCCATCAGTGAAGTGGGAGTTGGGGATACGCAGTATTTT.

V is TRBV19 and J is TRBJ2-7; TRBD1 agrees at 9 bases. The CDR3 runs to 15 residues. The V segment lost 2 bases and the J segment 8 bases; nucleotides outside the gene matches: 10. Germline CDR1 is LNHDA and CDR2 is SQIVND (reference sequence). The DNA for the CDR3 is TGTGCCAGTAGTATAAGCTCGGGACAGGGAAGTAAGCAGTACTTC. Amino acids: CASSISSGQGSKQYF.

The CDR3 protein is CASSADRGNSNYGYTF. DNA of the CDR3: TGTGCCAGCAGCGCGGACAGGGGGAATTCTAACTATGGCTACACCTTC. The chain joins TRBV6-4 to TRBJ1-2; 10 bases agree with TRBD1. The CDR3 length is 16 residues. V lost 6 bases and J lost 0; bases outside the gene matches: 7. The germline V gene encodes CDR1 MRHNA and CDR2 SNTAGT.

V and J are TRBV7-9 and TRBJ2-7; 10 bases are a match to TRBD1. V trimming: 4 bases; J trimming: 3 bases; junction bases outside the gene matches: 9. CDR3 length: 16 amino acids. The germline gives CDR1 SEHNR, CDR2 FQNEAQ (reference sequence). CDR3 DNA sequence: TGTGCCAGCAGCTCCACCGCCGGGACAGGGGTCTACGAGCAGTACTTC. Translating gives CASSSTAGTGVYEQYF. The entire variable domain, with the rest obtained from reference TRBV7-9 and TRBJ2-7, is as follows: DTGVSQNPRHKITKRGQNVTFRCDPISEHNRLYWYRQTLGQGPEFLTYFQNEAQLEKSRLLSDRFSAERPKGSFSTLEIQRTEQGDSAMYLCASSSTAGTGVYEQYFGPGTRLTVT.

The chain uses TRBV6-5 and TRBJ2-7; 12 bases match TRBD2. Germline V gives CDR1 MNHEY, CDR2 SVGAGI. The CDR3 covers 16 residues. Trimming took 4 bases from V and 5 from J; bases not matched to a gene: 9. The CDR3 DNA sequence: TGTGCCAGCAGTTCGCTAGCGGGGGGGTTTTCGGACGAGCAGTACTTC. It encodes CASSSLAGGFSDEQYF.